This T cell receptor beta chain derives from a study of blood T cell repertoires in COVID-19. Study-wide context: From the United States, Italy and Spain came samples of acute and convalescent COVID-19. The analysed material was cDNA or gDNA that came from T cells, B-cell-depleted T cells, or PBMCs.

The CDR3 runs 17 residues. CDR1 SNHLY and CDR2 FYNNEI come from the germline V gene. Trimming pared 5 bases from V and 0 bases from J, leaving 17 bases between. Original analysis: Using reference gene primer amplification, nucleated cell counts were estimated. Assay used: immunoSEQ multiplex PCR; TCRdb lists only in-frame clones, some missing. That table furnishes V, J and clone size, whereas the DNA furnished D and trimming. The table shows 140,000 or so clones, with around 84% occurring only once. This clonotype was sampled from a woman between 50 and 59 years old with acute or convalescent COVID-19. The gene calls are TRBV2 and TRBJ1-5; no clear D gene. Sequenced material: peripheral blood. CDR3 loop: CASSQRLGLHSNQPQHF. The CDR3 DNA reads as TGTGCCAGCAGTCAAAGGCTAGGACTGCATAGCAATCAGCCCCAGCATTTT.